The 32 T cell receptor beta chains presented below share a single source sample, sequenced in a study of identical twins. TCRdb itself ran the 5' RACE reads through MiXCR, one entry per CDR3 protein. Of under 250,000 distinct CDR3 sequences listed, about 13% are singletons. The data were also submitted as part of a second study, on yellow fever vaccine responses in identical twins.

The sequenced sample consisted of memory (CD45RO+) T cells sorted from blood. These receptors came from a woman between 18 and 29 years old in good health.

The rearrangement links TRBV29-1 to TRBJ2-3; tentatively, D is TRBD2 (5 bases). V was trimmed by 4 bases and J by 0 bases, leaving 11 bases between them. The CDR3 contains 14 residues. Germline CDR1 SQVTM, CDR2 ANQGSEA. The CDR3 reads CSVGGLASTDTQYF. The CDR3 nucleotides read TGCAGCGTTGGGGGTCTAGCCAGCACAGATACGCAGTATTTT.

There are many counts of this clonotype. The chain recombines TRBV9 with TRBJ2-7; 12 bases fit TRBD1. This CDR3 comprises 15 residues. CDR1 and CDR2 from the germline V gene are SGDLS and YYNGEE. The V and J ends lost 3 bases and 4 bases, in that order; junction bases with no gene match: 5. The CDR3 DNA reads as TGTGCCAGCAGCGACCGGGACAGGGGGCAATACGAGCAGTACTTC. Translated: CASSDRDRGQYEQYF.

The sample holds a few counts of this clonotype. The CDR3 sequence is CASSLTGGAYEQYF. CDR3 bases: TGTGCCAGCAGTCTAACAGGGGGGGCCTACGAGCAGTACTTC. V gene TRBV27 combines with J gene TRBJ2-7, with D perhaps TRBD1 (8 bases). The V and J ends lost 5 bases and 2 bases respectively, with 13 bases between them. The CDR3 is 14 amino acids. Germline V gene lookup returns CDR1 MNHEY and CDR2 SMNVEV (reference sequence).

This clonotype has a count of ten or more. An end of the junction differs from the germline gene, which may be a read error. The rearrangement joins TRBV14 to TRBJ2-1; D gene uncertain. This CDR3 spans 10 amino acids. In germline, CDR1 is SGHDN, CDR2 FVKESK. The CDR3 DNA sequence: TGTGCCAGCAGCCAGAGTCCCGAGCTCTTC. Amino acid sequence: CASSQSPELF. The full variable domain, its missing parts supplied by reference TRBV14 and TRBJ2-1, is EAGVTQFPSHSVIEKGQTVTLRCDPISGHDNLYWYRRVMGKEIKFLLHFVKESKQDESGMPNNRFLAERTGGTYSTLKVQPAELEDSGVYFCASSQSPELFGPGTRLTVL.

V usage is TRBV19 and J usage is TRBJ1-2, with 8 bases identical to TRBD1. This CDR3 has 16 amino acids. Germline V CDR1 and CDR2: LNHDA, SQIVND (reference sequence). V shed 5 bases, J shed 7 bases, and the junction held 15 bases outside the gene matches. In DNA, the CDR3 is TGTGCCAGTAGTGGACACGGGACAGGTACTTGGAGTGGCTACACCTTC. It codes for CASSGHGTGTWSGYTF.

The chain has TRBV28 and TRBJ2-2; TRBD2 is a possible D gene (6 bases). Germline V gives CDR1 MDHEN, CDR2 SYDVKM. CDR3 length: 16 residues. The V gene lost 2 bases and the J gene lost 1 base, with 11 bases spanning the gap. In nucleotides, the CDR3 is TGTGCCAGCAGTTTAATTCGGCGGGGGAACACCGGGGAGCTGTTTTTT. Residues: CASSLIRRGNTGELFF.

The chain recombines TRBV5-4 with TRBJ2-7, with 7 bases matching TRBD2. Germline values: CDR1 SGHNT, CDR2 YYREEE (reference sequence). With V trimmed by 4 bases and J by 2 bases, 6 bases remained unmatched. CDR3 length: 14 residues. CDR3 nucleotides: TGTGCCAGCAGCCCCAGCGGGGACCCCTACGAGCAGTACTTC. This translates into CASSPSGDPYEQYF.

This clonotype was found a few times. The rearrangement uses TRBV9 and TRBJ2-5; 11 nucleotides line up with TRBD2. V was pared by 4 bases and J by 4 bases, with 12 bases of the junction left unmatched. The CDR3 is made up of 17 amino acids. Germline V gene sequence: CDR1 SGDLS, CDR2 YYNGEE. DNA for the CDR3: TGTGCCAGCAGCACAGGGACTAGCGGTGTGGGGGGAGAGACCCAGTACTTC. Encoded protein: CASSTGTSGVGGETQYF.

This clonotype was seen a handful of times. This chain links TRBV21-1 with TRBJ1-1; TRBD1, as called in the table, went unchecked against the DNA. TRBV21-1 is termed a pseudogene. The CDR3 spans 15 residues. Written as DNA, the CDR3 is TGTGCCAGCAGCCCACCCGAGGACAGGGTAGTGGATGCTTTCTTT. It is translated as CASSPPEDRVVDAFF.

The V gene is TRBV12-3 or TRBV12-4, the J gene TRBJ2-1; 9 bases agree with TRBD1. V lost 5 bases and J lost 6; bases outside the gene matches: 2. The CDR3 is 13 residues long. As DNA, the CDR3 is TGTGCCAGCAGTCGACAGGGGGTCAATGAGCAGTTCTTC. Translation: CASSRQGVNEQFF.

This clonotype was recorded many times. This chain links TRBV12-3 or TRBV12-4 with TRBJ2-2; 9 nucleotides line up with TRBD2. J lost 3 bases, V lost 6 bases, and 5 bases had no gene match. This CDR3 region has 15 residues. The CDR3 loop is CASSPRGGDTGELFF. The CDR3 region has the DNA TGTGCCAGCAGCCCGCGGGGGGGCGACACCGGGGAGCTGTTTTTT.

The chain links TRBV12-3 or TRBV12-4 to TRBJ1-2; D not resolved. Trimming took off 1 base at V and 7 bases at J, with 13 bases between the two ends. The CDR3 is made up of 14 amino acids. The CDR3 coding sequence is TGTGCCAGCAGTTTAGTATCGGGAAGAGGTGGCTACACCTTC. It specifies CASSLVSGRGGYTF.

This clonotype was counted only a few times. The genes are TRBV10-3 and TRBJ2-2, with 7 bases fitting TRBD2. Germline V lookup: CDR1 ENHRY, CDR2 SYGVKD. J lost 0 bases, V lost 6 bases, and 4 bases had no gene match. The CDR3 is 15 amino acids. In DNA, the CDR3 is TGTGCCATCAGCCCCGGGACTACGAACACCGGGGAGCTGTTTTTT. Translation gives CAISPGTTNTGELFF.

Only a few counts were recorded for this clonotype. As DNA, the CDR3 is TGCAGCGGACAGGGCTATGGCTACACCTTC. Its translation: CSGQGYGYTF. The rearrangement uses TRBV29-1 and TRBJ1-2, with 7 positions matching TRBD1. CDR3 length: 10 amino acids. Germline assignment: CDR1 SQVTM and CDR2 ANQGSEA. After removal of 7 bases from V and 4 bases from J, the junction contained 0 bases not matched to a gene.

The rearrangement uses TRBV20-1 and TRBJ1-1; TRBD1 might be the D (6 bases). Trimming took 1 base from V and 4 from J, leaving 10 bases between them. The germline V gene encodes CDR1 DFQATT and CDR2 SNEGSKA (reference sequence). This CDR3 comprises 13 residues. This chain's CDR3 is CSARGGGSTEAFF. The CDR3 DNA sequence: TGCAGTGCTAGAGGAGGGGGGAGCACTGAAGCTTTCTTT.

This clonotype was seen more than once but under ten times. The rearrangement uses TRBV9 and TRBJ1-1; 7 bases are a match to TRBD1. CDR1 is SGDLS and CDR2 is YYNGEE in the germline V gene. The CDR3 covers 15 residues. V gave up 6 bases and J gave up 4 bases; unmatched junction bases: 12. The CDR3 loop is CASTRHQGGSTEAFF. CDR3 in DNA: TGTGCCAGCACCCGACACCAGGGGGGGAGCACTGAAGCTTTCTTT.

The chain uses TRBV7-9 and TRBJ2-1; TRBD2 is a possible D gene (6 bases). The CDR3 runs 14 residues. Germline CDR1 reads SEHNR; CDR2 reads FQNEAQ (reference sequence). The V gene lost 3 bases and the J gene lost 7 bases, with 13 bases spanning the gap. The CDR3 region is CASSLFQRGNEQFF. CDR3 DNA sequence: TGTGCCAGCAGCTTGTTTCAACGGGGGAATGAGCAGTTCTTC. The entire variable domain, with the rest obtained from reference TRBV7-9 and TRBJ2-1, is as follows: DTGVSQNPRHKITKRGQNVTFRCDPISEHNRLYWYRQTLGQGPEFLTYFQNEAQLEKSRLLSDRFSAERPKGSFSTLEIQRTEQGDSAMYLCASSLFQRGNEQFFGPGTRLTVL.

This clonotype was seen ten or more times. CDR3: CASSQTIGGIEQYF. CDR3 bases: TGTGCCAGCAGCCAAACCATTGGGGGAATCGAGCAGTACTTC. The V call is TRBV7-9, the J call TRBJ2-7, with D perhaps assigned TRBD1 or TRBD2 (5 bases each). The CDR3 contains 14 residues. Germline V lookup: CDR1 SEHNR, CDR2 FQNEAQ (reference sequence). V was shortened by 5 bases and J by 6 bases, with 17 bases between the two germline ends.

This clonotype was observed a few times. The chain joins TRBV5-1 to TRBJ1-2, with unresolved D. The CDR3 is 13 residues long. The germline V gene has CDR1 SGHRS and CDR2 YFSETQ. V was cut by 4 bases and J by 4 bases, with 11 bases left in between. The CDR3 sequence is CASSIDGTYGYTF. CDR3 sequence (DNA): TGCGCCAGCAGCATAGACGGAACCTATGGCTACACCTTC.

The sample holds a few counts of this clonotype. This chain connects TRBV5-1 to TRBJ2-5; 9 bases line up with TRBD1. V lost 7 bases and J lost 2; bases outside the gene matches: 6. CDR1 and CDR2 (germline): SGHRS, YFSETQ. The CDR3 runs 14 residues. The DNA for the CDR3 is TGCGCCAGCGGCCTAGGGACAGGGCAAGAGACCCAGTACTTC. Protein: CASGLGTGQETQYF.

This clonotype was counted between two and nine times. The genes are TRBV20-1 and TRBJ2-3, with a possible D match to TRBD2 (5 bases). Between the trimmed V and J ends, which lost 6 bases and 6 bases, there was a span of 16 bases. CDR3 length: 13 residues. Germline V gives CDR1 DFQATT, CDR2 SNEGSKA (reference sequence). CDR3 loop: CSAGEPHGDTQYF. The CDR3 coding sequence is TGCAGTGCCGGGGAACCCCATGGGGATACGCAGTATTTT.

The chain employs TRBV29-1 and TRBJ2-3, with a tentative D call TRBD2 (5 bases). V was trimmed by 3 bases and J by 4 bases, leaving 23 bases between them. The germline V gene has CDR1 SQVTM and CDR2 ANQGSEA. This CDR3 has 17 residues. CDR3 nucleotide sequence: TGCAGCGTTGACCCCCTGGATGGACTCCCTCGGTCAGATACGCAGTATTTT. Its protein is CSVDPLDGLPRSDTQYF.

This chain uses TRBV6-5 with TRBJ2-5; TRBD2 matches 11 bases. The germline V gene encodes CDR1 MNHEY and CDR2 SVGAGI. The CDR3 is 15 residues long. With V trimmed by 4 bases and J by 3 bases, 4 bases remained unmatched. CDR3 in DNA: TGTGCCAGCAGTTCCGTGACTAGCGGGAAAGAGACCCAGTACTTC. Protein sequence: CASSSVTSGKETQYF.

The table lists this clonotype with a few counts. The chain links TRBV14 to TRBJ2-2; D possibly uses TRBD1 or TRBD2 (5 bases each). This CDR3 contains 16 residues. Trimming cost V 1 base and J 6 bases, with 15 bases left between them. Germline CDR1 reads SGHDN; CDR2 reads FVKESK. The CDR3: CASSQVGPLSAGELFF. DNA for the CDR3: TGTGCCAGCAGCCAAGTGGGACCACTCTCCGCCGGGGAGCTGTTTTTT.

This clonotype came up once. The rearrangement links TRBV19 to TRBJ2-3; TRBD2 matches at 8 bases. This CDR3 region has 15 residues. Germline trimming cut 6 bases from V and 6 bases from J; bases unmatched to any gene: 11. Germline V lookup: CDR1 LNHDA, CDR2 SQIVND (reference sequence). The CDR3 nucleotides read TGTGCCAGTAGGACATCACGGGGGGGCAGCGATACGCAGTATTTT. Translated, it gives CASRTSRGGSDTQYF.

CDR3 sequence reads: CSALPGQSSYNEQFF. CDR3 DNA: TGCAGTGCTCTACCGGGACAGAGCTCCTACAATGAGCAGTTCTTC. This chain connects TRBV20-1 to TRBJ2-1; 7 bases are shared with TRBD1. CDR1 DFQATT and CDR2 SNEGSKA come from the germline V gene (reference sequence). J was trimmed by 0 bases and V by 5 bases; bases with no gene match: 7. The CDR3 consists of 15 residues.

The V and J genes are TRBV5-5 and TRBJ2-2, with D maybe TRBD1 (5 bases). The CDR3 consists of 12 residues. The V gene's germline CDR1 is SGHKS and CDR2 YYEKEE (reference sequence). The V and J ends lost 5 bases and 12 bases respectively, with 14 bases between them. CDR3 in amino acids: CASSPWAGKLFF. As DNA, the CDR3 is TGTGCCAGCAGTCCGTGGGCAGGGAAGCTGTTTTTT.

CDR3: CAISAWDGKVSGANVLTF. DNA of the CDR3: TGTGCCATCAGTGCGTGGGACGGCAAGGTCTCTGGGGCCAACGTCCTGACTTTC. The chain uses TRBV10-3 and TRBJ2-6; either TRBD1 or TRBD2 may fit D (5 bases each). The CDR3 contains 18 residues. Trimming took 4 bases from V and 0 from J, leaving 16 bases between them. Germline V gene lookup returns CDR1 ENHRY and CDR2 SYGVKD.

In this sample, this clonotype turned up a few times. The V gene is TRBV10-3, the J gene TRBJ2-7, with 10 positions matching TRBD1. Germline V gene data show CDR1 as ENHRY and CDR2 as SYGVKD. Trimming at V came to 6 bases and at J to 2 bases, leaving 4 bases not matched to a gene. The CDR3 has 14 amino acids. This chain's CDR3 is CAISTGTGAYEQYF. CDR3 nucleotide sequence: TGTGCCATCAGCACCGGGACAGGGGCCTACGAGCAGTACTTC.

This clonotype was detected many times. The rearrangement uses TRBV20-1 and TRBJ2-1; 9 nucleotides agree with TRBD2. V dropped 6 bases and J dropped 4; count of bases not matched to a gene: 7. Germline CDR1 DFQATT, CDR2 SNEGSKA (reference sequence). This CDR3 contains 14 residues. The CDR3 here is CSAQGLAEYNEQFF. CDR3 nucleotides: TGCAGTGCACAGGGACTAGCCGAATACAATGAGCAGTTCTTC.

The sample holds many counts of this clonotype. The CDR3: CASSFLVTRTSGYNEQFF. CDR3 in DNA: TGTGCCAGCAGCTTCCTAGTCACCCGGACTAGCGGCTACAATGAGCAGTTCTTC. The chain uses TRBV11-2 and TRBJ2-1; 10 nucleotides line up with TRBD2. Losses at the gene ends were 3 bases for V and 3 bases for J; bases not matched to a gene: 11. The V gene's germline CDR1 is SGHAT and CDR2 FQNNGV. This CDR3 comprises 18 residues. Complete variable domain (other parts from reference TRBV11-2 and TRBJ2-1): EAGVAQSPRYKIIEKRQSVAFWCNPISGHATLYWYQQILGQGPKLLIQFQNNGVVDDSQLPKDRFSAERLKGVDSTLKIQPAKLEDSAVYLCASSFLVTRTSGYNEQFFGPGTRLTVL.

This clonotype was seen more than once but under ten times. This rearrangement joins TRBV12-3 or TRBV12-4 to TRBJ2-5, with D perhaps TRBD2 (6 bases). Trimming removed 2 bases at V and 5 bases at J, with 9 bases between. The CDR3 consists of 13 residues. CDR3 in DNA: TGTGCCAGCAGTTTATTGGGGAGGGAGACCCAGTACTTC. This sequence encodes CASSLLGRETQYF.